This TCR beta chain was sequenced for a study of PD-1 blockade in classical Hodgkin lymphoma. All patients relapsed after autologous stem cell transplantation, and brentuximab vedotin exposure varied. The germline V gene encodes CDR1 LNHDA and CDR2 SQIVND (reference sequence). The CDR3 runs to 16 residues. V was shortened by 7 bases and J by 1 base, with 19 bases between the two germline ends. The table came from immunoSEQ multiplex PCR; TCRdb's copy has only in-frame clones and leaves some out. This table holds under 110,000 clones, approximately 90% found once. The sequence came from a human donor with classical Hodgkin lymphoma. The sequenced sample was peripheral blood mononuclear cells (PBMCs), obtained before the second cycle of nivolumab. The J gene is TRBJ1-1, the V gene TRBV19, with a possible D match to TRBD1 (6 bases). The CDR3 spells CASTKMGGSKNTEAFF. The CDR3 DNA follows: TGTGCCAGTACCAAAATGGGGGGCTCGAAGAACACTGAAGCTTTCTTT.